This paragraph reports one T cell receptor (beta chain). This clone was counted a few times. The antigen it binds to is not known. Qualities for individual bases were not recorded, and no much larger clone is one base off. TCRbeta CDR3 regions were amplified from genomic DNA using the immunoSEQ Assay, a bias-controlled multiplex PCR. The authors processed their data as follows. The number of nucleated cells in each sample was estimated from the amplification of reference gene primers within the assay. To quantify the absolute abundance of each unique TCRbeta CDR3 rearrangement, sequence reads were collapsed and filtered. For each sample, productive Simpson clonality was calculated as the square root of Simpson's diversity index over productive rearrangements. Not all clones reach the TCRdb copy of this immuneACCESS table, which keeps in-frame sequences only. Checked studies attribute under half of the gap to unresolved V genes and leave the rest unexplained. V and J calls and clone size are copied from that table; D and trimming were computed from the DNA. Present in this sample are about 70,000 clones, over 80% of which were seen just once. 1.8% of the sample is held by the ten biggest clonotypes.

The sample belongs to a study of blood T cell repertoires in COVID-19 (dated by TCRdb to 2019 to 2021). Concerning the study at large: Samples covering the acute and convalescent phases of COVID-19 were provided by collaborators in the United States, Italy and Spain. The prospective study material was composed of cDNA or gDNA derived from T cells, B-cell-depleted T cells, or PBMCs. Deeply sampled blood TCRbeta repertoires from subjects exposed to, actively infected with, or recovered from COVID-19 were included in the dataset. The repertoires were released in a freely available public database meant as a resource for research on the immune response to SARS-CoV-2. Samples were obtained from the ongoing ImmuneRACE study (first 160 participants) and from 1,254 subjects provided by 6 global collaborators. Nearly every sample came with metadata listing a de-identified subject ID, COVID-19 status, age in years and sex. Where available, HLA class I and class II types were obtained from metadata supplied by the sample provider rather than from assay-based typing. Study-level results and caveats: How much clinical and demographic metadata was included differed by source and by participant, and the metadata was provided uncurated.

The CDR3 runs 14 residues from the cysteine to the phenylalanine. The kept DNA is CDR3 alone, 42 bases in frame from the first base. The germline V and J ends show losses of 4 bases and 5 bases respectively, and no gene match explains 8 bases of the junction. CDR1 MDHEN and CDR2 SYDVKM were looked up in the germline V gene. Each collaborating institution followed its own protocols to collect whole blood in K2EDTA tubes. For TCRbeta analysis, collaborator samples were shipped as frozen whole blood, as isolated PBMCs, or as DNA extracted from either sample type. Rearrangement joined TRBV28 to TRBJ2-7, and 7 junction bases match TRBD1. Sequencing used peripheral blood. The sequence came from a woman aged 60-70 years with acute or convalescent COVID-19. At the DNA level, the sequence is TGTGCCAGCAGTTCACTCACAGGGGCGCACGAGCAGTACTTC. This gives the protein CASSSLTGAHEQYF. With the portions outside the CDR3 filled from the reference TRBV28 and TRBJ2-7 genes, the complete variable region becomes DVKVTQSSRYLVKRTGEKVFLECVQDMDHENMFWYRQDPGLGLRLIYFSYDVKMKEKGDIPEGYSVSREKKERFSLILESASTNQTSMYLCASSSLTGAHEQYFGPGTRLTVT.